The source of this T cell receptor (beta chain) is a study of control samples from healthy donors and cancer patients. The repertoire was sequenced with immunoSEQ multiplex PCR; TCRdb's copy has only in-frame clones and lacks some. Of 120,000 to 150,000 clones listed, more than 80% were seen once; the top ten hold approximately 7.2%. The V segment lost 6 bases and the J segment 6 bases; nucleotides outside the gene matches: 24. This CDR3 has 20 residues. The receptor comes from a man aged 18 to 35 in good health. The sequenced sample was blood. The chain uses TRBV23-1 and TRBJ1-5, with 9 nucleotides matching TRBD1. TRBV23-1 belongs to the ORF category, with a function that is uncertain. CDR3 in amino acids: CASSPRIRDRESLLGQPQHF. In DNA form, the CDR3 reads TGCGCCAGCAGCCCCCGGATCCGGGACAGGGAATCTCTACTTGGTCAGCCCCAGCATTTT.